This T cell receptor (beta chain) was identified during a study of blood T cell repertoires in COVID-19. About the research overall: Acute and convalescent COVID-19 samples came from the United States, Italy and Spain.

Original handling: How many nucleated cells were present was estimated from reference gene primer amplification. TCRdb keeps only in-frame clones here, not all; method: immunoSEQ multiplex PCR. V, J and clone size reflect that table, while D and trimming were determined from the DNA. Of about 260,000 clones in the sample, approximately 86% were seen once. Germline V lookup: CDR1 SGHKS, CDR2 YYEKEE (reference sequence). The CDR3 consists of 13 residues. V shed 4 bases and J shed 3 bases, with 10 bases lying between them. This sequence joins TRBV5-5 and TRBJ2-5; D may be TRBD1 (8 bases). Sequencing used peripheral blood. The sequence derives from a man under 40 with active or convalescent COVID-19. Written as DNA, the CDR3 is TGTGCCAGCAGCACAGGGGGGGAAGAGACCCAGTACTTC. Its protein is CASSTGGEETQYF.